This T cell receptor (beta chain) was recovered during a study of CD8+ T cells in alopecia areata. About the study: The drug, oral tofacitinib, was given to treated patients at 5 to 10 mg twice daily.

The germline CDR1 and CDR2 sequences are SQVTM and ANQGSEA. This CDR3 contains 12 residues. The V end was cut by 4 bases, the J end by 0 bases, with 7 bases between. Whole-study results and caveats: Tofacitinib delivered significant drops in scalp clonality and in expanded CD8+ clones among the top 100. Greater clonality was observed in lesional scalp samples, especially alopecia totalis/universalis, versus normal scalp.

Treatment denoted: oral pan-JAK inhibitor, 5-10 mg twice daily. Investigators sorted PBMCs to obtain both CD4+ and CD8+ T cells. cDNA serving as the sequencing template came from extracted, reverse transcribed RNA. Profiled with immunoSEQ multiplex PCR; TCRdb holds only in-frame clones, not every one. The sample gives approximately 210,000 clones, roughly 60% of which show up once; just over 1% is in the top ten. For this clone: Its antigen remains unidentified. Other DNA sequences from this sample encode an identical CDR3 as well.

This clonotype was sampled from a human donor with alopecia areata. This material consisted of CD4+ T cells sorted from blood, taken at week 24, from a patient treated with tofacitinib. The rearrangement links TRBV29-1 to TRBJ2-7; D unresolved. For the CDR3, the DNA is TGCAGCGTTGGAAGGGACTCCTACGAGCAGTACTTC. Its translation: CSVGRDSYEQYF.